This TCR beta chain was captured in a study of T cells in Graves' hyperthyroidism and ophthalmopathy. The germline V gene encodes CDR1 MNHNS and CDR2 SASEGT. The CDR3 extends over 13 amino acids. With 8 bases clipped from V and 4 bases from J, the junction kept 7 bases outside the gene matches. Each diagnosis drew on symptoms, thyroxine, TRAb, thyroid ultrasound and orbital computed tomography findings. This sample holds PBMCs from 10 ml fresh peripheral blood. Whole-study results and caveats: Ophthalmopathy and stable hyperthyroidism were told apart by a 13 V-J model. Also found in blood were most expanded thyroid clonotypes above 0.001.

TCR beta CDR3 regions were amplified from RNA transcripts. During a first-round RT-PCR of the TCR CDR3, the HTBI primer set was used. TCRdb passed the multiplex PCR reads through MiXCR, listing each CDR3 protein once. Here the sample spans some 360,000 distinct CDR3 sequences, 15% to 20% being singletons. This clonotype was recorded at least ten times. The target antigen is unknown. The chain uses TRBV6-1 and TRBJ2-7; 8 nucleotides match TRBD1. The TCR originated in a woman aged 40 to 50 with Graves' ophthalmopathy. The sequenced sample was blood. The CDR3 bases are TGTGCCAGCGACAGGGGCCAGGGGTACGAGCAGTACTTC. It specifies CASDRGQGYEQYF.